This T cell receptor (beta chain) was recovered during a study of cytomegalovirus exposure and HLA in healthy donors. Points from the study as a whole: Roughly uniform depth of sequencing across donors was assumed in presence/absence analyses. A list of around 150 TCR beta chains associated with cytomegalovirus was given.

Germline V gene data show CDR1 as GTSNPN and CDR2 as SVGIG (reference sequence). There are 17 residues in the CDR3. V was clipped by 0 bases and J by 0 bases, with 15 bases between them. Details on this clone: The target antigen is unknown.

The PCR used 60 Vbeta and 13 Jbeta primers. The assay was immunoSEQ multiplex PCR, and TCRdb's table has in-frame clones only and misses some. The sample records fewer than 200,000 clones, roughly 83% being singletons. The sample comprised PBMCs. V usage is TRBV30 and J usage is TRBJ1-3; no clear D gene. The receptor comes from a man aged 30 to 39 in good health and CMV-seronegative. This chain's CDR3 is CAWSVERIPYSGNTIYF. The DNA of the CDR3 is TGTGCCTGGAGTGTAGAGCGTATCCCATACTCTGGAAACACCATATATTTT.